One sample yielded the 4 T cell receptor beta chains listed below, sequenced in a study of T cells after yellow fever vaccination. A single record per CDR3 protein comes from TCRdb applying MiXCR to the 5' RACE reads. The sample includes around 53,000 distinct CDR3 sequences, 6.5% to 8.5% of them seen just once. Sequencing used CD8+ T cells not binding an NS4B(214-222) dextramer, sorted from PBMCs, obtained roughly seven weeks after the first yellow fever vaccination. The source is a man aged 18 to 29 who received the YFV17D yellow fever vaccine.

This clonotype was picked up a small number of times. The chain employs TRBV6-1 and TRBJ2-5, with 12 nucleotides matching TRBD1. CDR3 length equals 15 residues. V trimming: 3 bases; J trimming: 5 bases; junction bases outside the gene matches: 4. Looked up from germline, CDR1 is MNHNS and CDR2 is SASEGT. The DNA for the CDR3 is TGTGCCAGCAGTGAGGGACAGGGGGCGTCGGAGACCCAGTACTTC. Translated: CASSEGQGASETQYF.

The chain employs TRBV7-6 and TRBJ2-5; D may be TRBD1 or TRBD2 (5 bases each). The ends were cut back, 2 bases at V and 4 bases at J, with 8 bases in the middle. Germline values: CDR1 SGHVS, CDR2 FNYEAQ. CDR3 length: 13 amino acids. Here the CDR3 DNA reads TGTGCCAGCAGCTTATGGGGGACAGAGACCCAGTACTTC. Translating gives CASSLWGTETQYF.

This clonotype occurred a few times. This rearrangement joins TRBV10-2 to TRBJ2-1, with D uncertain. This CDR3 region has 17 residues. V was cut by 2 bases and J by 4 bases, with 18 bases left in between. Per germline, CDR1 WSHSY and CDR2 SAAADI. The CDR3 protein is CASSEVGQAIPYNEQFF. The CDR3 DNA follows: TGCGCCAGCAGTGAGGTCGGGCAGGCGATCCCTTACAATGAGCAGTTCTTC.

Details on this clonotype: Since a much larger clone is just one base distant, this may be a read error. This chain connects TRBV6-2 or TRBV6-3 to TRBJ1-1; D not resolved. This CDR3 contains 14 residues. Germline CDR1 is MNHEY and CDR2 is SVGEGT. Trimming took 9 bases from V and 0 from J, leaving 14 bases between them. In DNA form, the CDR3 reads TGTGCCAGAAGCCCGCTCCTTATGAACACTGAAGCTTTCTTT. Its translation: CARSPLLMNTEAFF.